The 5 T cell receptor beta chains presented below share a single source sample, sequenced in a study of T cell responses to AZD1222 COVID-19 vaccine (dated by TCRdb to the early 2020s). In the paper's terms, the time point label means: about 28 days (+/-7) after the second vaccine dose. The treatment or condition label, as the study defines it: meningococcal conjugate vaccine given as trial control. Receptors were amplified or captured by the immunoSEQ multiplex PCR assay. TCRdb carries this immuneACCESS record with in-frame sequences only. Its versions omit some clonotypes, under half of them owing to an unresolved V gene in the studies checked, with the rest unexplained. The sample table lists 160,000 or so clones, about nine tenths of them with a count of one. About 4.1% of the sample is in the top ten clones. Sequenced material: peripheral blood, taken 28 days after the second dose of the MenACWY control vaccine. These receptors all stem from an adult who received the MenACWY meningococcal vaccine as a control.

V gene TRBV5-4 combines with J gene TRBJ1-1; TRBD1 matches at 8 bases. The germline V gene encodes CDR1 SGHNT and CDR2 YYREEE (reference sequence). The CDR3 consists of 16 residues. The V gene end was trimmed by 5 bases and the J gene end by 1 base; junction bases not matched to a gene: 10. CDR3: CASRGGQGKTNTEAFF. The CDR3, as DNA: TGTGCCAGCAGAGGCGGACAGGGTAAGACGAACACTGAAGCTTTCTTT.

The chain couples TRBV5-5 to TRBJ1-6; D gene ambiguous. The germline gives CDR1 SGHKS, CDR2 YYEKEE (reference sequence). This CDR3 is built from 15 residues. V was trimmed by 1 base and J by 5 bases, leaving 10 bases between them. This chain's CDR3 is CASSLIGRDNSPLHF. The CDR3 DNA follows: TGTGCCAGCAGCTTGATCGGCAGAGATAATTCACCCCTCCACTTT.

This clone was picked up a small number of times. The rearrangement uses TRBV5-1 and TRBJ1-3, with 8 bases aligning to TRBD1. CDR3 length equals 17 residues. Looked up from germline, CDR1 is SGHRS and CDR2 is YFSETQ. Unmatched junction bases numbered 5, after V lost 0 bases and J lost 0 bases. The CDR3 nucleotides read TGCGCCAGCAGCTTGGGGACAGGGTACAACTCTGGAAACACCATATATTTT. It translates to CASSLGTGYNSGNTIYF.

The chain has TRBV28 and TRBJ2-7, with TRBD2 identical over 10 bases. This CDR3 region has 19 residues. V gave up 2 bases and J gave up 2 bases; unmatched junction bases: 15. Germline values: CDR1 MDHEN, CDR2 SYDVKM. CDR3 sequence: CASSLPLRTSSGSTYEQYF. DNA of the CDR3: TGTGCCAGCAGTTTACCCCTACGTACCTCTAGCGGGAGTACCTACGAGCAGTACTTC.

The chain carries TRBV7-9 and TRBJ1-2; D is undetermined. The ends were cut back, 0 bases at V and 8 bases at J, with 16 bases in the middle. CDR3 length equals 15 residues. The germline CDR1 and CDR2 sequences are SEHNR and FQNEAQ (reference sequence). The CDR3 here is CASSLALGSEVGYTF. The CDR3 DNA follows: TGTGCCAGCAGCTTAGCGCTAGGTTCCGAGGTGGGCTACACCTTC. The complete variable domain, with remaining parts taken from reference TRBV7-9 and TRBJ1-2, reads DTGVSQNPRHKITKRGQNVTFRCDPISEHNRLYWYRQTLGQGPEFLTYFQNEAQLEKSRLLSDRFSAERPKGSFSTLEIQRTEQGDSAMYLCASSLALGSEVGYTFGSGTRLTVV.